The 29 T cell receptor beta chains below come from one sample, sequenced in a study of CD8+ T cells in alopecia areata. RNA was isolated and reverse transcribed to cDNA, the sequencing template. Some clones are missing from TCRdb's copy, which holds only in-frame ones; the method was immunoSEQ multiplex PCR. The profile shows around 140,000 clones, roughly 50% of them singletons. Sequencing used CD4+ T cells sorted from blood. Source of these receptors: a human donor with alopecia areata.

V usage is TRBV7-8 and J usage is TRBJ2-2; 8 nucleotides align to TRBD1. J lost 6 bases, V lost 6 bases, and 9 bases had no gene match. This CDR3 has 15 amino acids. Germline V gives CDR1 SGHVS, CDR2 FQNEAQ. The CDR3, as DNA: TGTGCCAGCAGAACTACAGGGACAGGTCCCGGGGAGCTGTTTTTT. Translating gives CASRTTGTGPGELFF.

This chain uses TRBV15 with TRBJ2-3, with D possibly matching TRBD2 (7 bases). This CDR3 is built from 17 residues. Germline CDR1 reads LNHNV; CDR2 reads YYDKDF (reference sequence). V dropped 3 bases and J dropped 3 bases, with 19 bases sitting between them. The CDR3 loop reads CATSRDPRGGGTDTQYF. DNA of the CDR3: TGTGCCACCAGCAGGGATCCTAGGGGGGGAGGGACAGATACGCAGTATTTT.

This CDR3 is CSVEDFSPGAGLRSYNEQFF. The CDR3 DNA reads TGCAGCGTTGAAGATTTCTCTCCGGGGGCGGGATTGCGCTCCTACAATGAGCAGTTCTTC. The chain couples TRBV29-1 to TRBJ2-1; D is perhaps TRBD1 or TRBD2 (6 bases each). Germline lookup yields CDR1 SQVTM and CDR2 ANQGSEA. The CDR3 runs 20 residues. With 0 bases removed from V and 0 bases from J, the gap between germline ends came to 24 bases.

The chain has TRBV11-2 and TRBJ2-1; TRBD2 matches at 8 bases. This CDR3 spans 17 amino acids. With 1 base clipped from V and 3 bases from J, the junction kept 8 bases outside the gene matches. Germline V CDR1 and CDR2: SGHAT, FQNNGV. In DNA, the CDR3 is TGTGCCAGCAGCTTAGGGGTCGGGAGGGCCGGCTACAATGAGCAGTTCTTC. Its protein is CASSLGVGRAGYNEQFF.

This clone was observed a handful of times. The rearrangement links TRBV18 to TRBJ2-5; TRBD1 matches 9 bases. CDR1 and CDR2 (germline): KGHSH, LQKENI. With V trimmed by 4 bases and J by 2 bases, 2 bases remained unmatched. The CDR3 extends over 14 amino acids. The CDR3 reads CASSRGTGQETQYF. CDR3 DNA sequence: TGTGCCAGCTCACGCGGGACAGGGCAAGAGACCCAGTACTTC.

This clone was seen a handful of times. The chain joins TRBV29-1 to TRBJ2-5; D is tentatively TRBD1 or TRBD2 (5 bases each). V shed 7 bases and J shed 10 bases, with 22 bases lying between them. Germline V CDR1 and CDR2: SQVTM, ANQGSEA. The CDR3 covers 13 residues. CDR3 coding DNA: TGCAGCGGCGAATTCTCTGGGAGTGGGGGCCAGTACTTC. Translated, it gives CSGEFSGSGGQYF. Drawing the rest from reference TRBV29-1 and TRBJ2-5, the complete variable domain is SAVISQKPSRDICQRGTSLTIQCQVDSQVTMMFWYRQQPGQSLTLIATANQGSEATYESGFVIDKFPISRPNLTFSTLTVSNMSPEDSSIYLCSGEFSGSGGQYFGPGTRLLVL.

This clone was counted a few times. V is TRBV5-1 and J is TRBJ2-1, with D possibly matching TRBD1 (5 bases). In germline, CDR1 is SGHRS, CDR2 YFSETQ. V was cut by 2 bases and J by 5 bases, with 14 bases left in between. The CDR3 has 15 amino acids. The CDR3 sequence: CASSLVQGYDNEQFF. The CDR3 DNA reads as TGCGCCAGCAGCTTAGTTCAGGGCTATGACAATGAGCAGTTCTTC.

The chain is built from TRBV28 and TRBJ2-1; 9 bases fit TRBD2. The junction had 10 bases not matched to a gene; V was cut back by 6 bases and J by 13 bases. CDR1 and CDR2 (germline): MDHEN, SYDVKM. The CDR3 covers 13 residues. This chain's CDR3 is CASSKSPGTSQFF. The CDR3 nucleotides are TGTGCCAGCAGCAAGTCACCCGGGACTAGCCAGTTCTTC.

This clone was seen only a few times. J is TRBJ1-5 and V is TRBV29-1; possible D gene TRBD1, 6 bases. CDR3 length: 13 residues. Germline V gene data show CDR1 as SQVTM and CDR2 as ANQGSEA. V lost 3 bases, J lost 3 bases, and 9 bases lay in between. Here the CDR3 reads CSVESGANQPQHF. The CDR3 DNA follows: TGCAGCGTTGAGTCAGGGGCCAATCAGCCCCAGCATTTT.

The sample holds a few counts of this clone. J is TRBJ2-7 and V is TRBV29-1; a weak D match, TRBD1 (6 bases). From germline, CDR1 is SQVTM and CDR2 ANQGSEA. CDR3 length: 13 residues. Trimming took off 3 bases at V and 6 bases at J, with 15 bases between the two ends. For the CDR3, the DNA is TGCAGCGTTGAGGGGCAGGGGCTCGGCGAGCAGTACTTC. Translating it yields CSVEGQGLGEQYF.

The chain uses TRBV29-1 and TRBJ2-5; tentative D call: TRBD1 (6 bases). The CDR3 has 12 residues. Trimming shortened V by 6 bases and J by 2 bases, and 10 bases separated the two germline ends. Germline CDR1 is SQVTM and CDR2 is ANQGSEA. The CDR3 DNA sequence: TGCAGCGTCTCACAGGGACAAGAGACCCAGTACTTC. It translates to CSVSQGQETQYF.

The chain has TRBV29-1 and TRBJ2-1; TRBD2 matches 7 bases. The CDR3 length is 15 residues. V shed 4 bases, J shed 7 bases, and the junction held 13 bases outside the gene matches. The germline V gene encodes CDR1 SQVTM and CDR2 ANQGSEA. This chain's CDR3 is CSVGLVLAVKNEQFF. The CDR3 DNA is TGCAGCGTTGGGTTGGTCCTAGCGGTGAAAAATGAGCAGTTCTTC.

The V call is TRBV29-1, the J call TRBJ2-4; weak D call: TRBD1 (5 bases). Per the germline V gene, CDR1 is SQVTM and CDR2 is ANQGSEA. Trimming stripped 2 bases from V and 1 base from J, with 9 bases between. The CDR3 is 14 residues long. CDR3 amino acids: CSVELGAAKNIQYF. CDR3 nucleotides: TGCAGCGTTGAACTAGGGGCTGCCAAAAACATTCAGTACTTC.

In this sample, this clone turned up a few times. CDR3: CASSLDTTDTQYF. In nucleotides, the CDR3 is TGCGCCAGCAGCTTGGACACCACAGATACGCAGTATTTT. The chain has TRBV5-1 and TRBJ2-3; D remains unclear. V lost 0 bases, J lost 2 bases, and 4 bases lay in between. This CDR3 comprises 13 residues. Per the germline V gene, CDR1 is SGHRS and CDR2 is YFSETQ.

This clone has just a few counts. The chain combines TRBV29-1 with TRBJ1-2; possibly TRBD1 for D (6 bases). CDR1 is SQVTM, CDR2 ANQGSEA, per germline. Trimming took off 4 bases at V and 1 base at J, with 10 bases between the two ends. The CDR3 is 13 residues long. CDR3 DNA: TGCAGCGTTGGAGGGGGGGATAACTATGGCTACACCTTC. It translates to CSVGGGDNYGYTF. Variable domain in full (rest from reference TRBV29-1 and TRBJ1-2): SAVISQKPSRDICQRGTSLTIQCQVDSQVTMMFWYRQQPGQSLTLIATANQGSEATYESGFVIDKFPISRPNLTFSTLTVSNMSPEDSSIYLCSVGGGDNYGYTFGSGTRLTVV.

A few counts support this clone. The gene calls are TRBV5-1 and TRBJ2-1, with 7 bases lining up with TRBD2. V was pared by 0 bases and J by 7 bases, with 13 bases of the junction left unmatched. Germline V CDR1 and CDR2: SGHRS, YFSETQ. The CDR3 sequence is 17 residues long. In DNA form, the CDR3 reads TGCGCCAGCAGCTTGGTGACAGCGGGACCACCTGGTAATGAGCAGTTCTTC. Encoded protein: CASSLVTAGPPGNEQFF.

This clone was observed once. This chain joins TRBV30 and TRBJ1-1, with TRBD1 matching 7 bases. Germline assignment: CDR1 GTSNPN and CDR2 SVGIG (reference sequence). The V and J ends lost 8 bases and 6 bases, in that order; junction bases with no gene match: 6. CDR3 length: 11 residues. DNA for the CDR3: TGTGCCGAAAGGGGGCCGGCTGAAGCTTTCTTT. Translation: CAERGPAEAFF.

In this sample, this clone turned up a few times. This chain links TRBV7-9 with TRBJ1-2, with unresolved D. Trimming stripped 4 bases from V and 8 bases from J, with 14 bases between. The CDR3 is 13 amino acids. Germline CDR1 reads SEHNR; CDR2 reads FQNEAQ (reference sequence). This chain's CDR3 is CASSSSSVGGYTF. In nucleotides, the CDR3 is TGTGCCAGCAGCTCCTCATCGGTCGGGGGCTACACCTTC.

The rearrangement uses TRBV18 and TRBJ1-2, with a possible D match to TRBD1 (5 bases). This CDR3 spans 15 amino acids. CDR1 is KGHSH and CDR2 is LQKENI in the germline V gene. Trimming left V 1 base short and J 5 bases short, with 14 bases between. CDR3 nucleotide sequence: TGTGCCAGCTCACCACTTGTGGACACTCTGTATGGCTACACCTTC. Amino acid sequence: CASSPLVDTLYGYTF.

This sequence joins TRBV15 and TRBJ2-5; D is undetermined. V gave up 4 bases and J gave up 0 bases, with 6 bases separating them. Germline V gives CDR1 LNHNV, CDR2 YYDKDF (reference sequence). This CDR3 has 13 amino acids. This CDR3 reads CATSTPNQETQYF. The CDR3 region has the DNA TGTGCCACCAGCACCCCGAACCAAGAGACCCAGTACTTC.

The chain has TRBV6-6 and TRBJ2-5; D is unclear. V was trimmed by 2 bases and J by 4 bases, leaving 14 bases between them. CDR1 and CDR2 from the germline V gene are MNHNY and SVGAGI (reference sequence). The CDR3 is 15 amino acids. The CDR3 region is CASSYGSRPGETQYF. CDR3 sequence (DNA): TGTGCCAGCAGTTACGGGTCTCGCCCAGGAGAGACCCAGTACTTC.

This clone appeared a few times. This chain uses TRBV5-1 with TRBJ2-7; TRBD1 agrees at 11 bases. Germline V lookup: CDR1 SGHRS, CDR2 YFSETQ. The CDR3 length is 15 residues. The trim removed 4 bases at V and 5 bases at J, leaving 8 bases unmatched. CDR3 DNA sequence: TGCGCCAGCAGCGGGATCGGACAGGGGGCAAACGAGCAGTACTTC. Its translation is CASSGIGQGANEQYF.

This chain joins TRBV5-1 and TRBJ2-1; D is possibly TRBD1 or TRBD2 (5 bases each). Germline loops: CDR1 SGHRS, CDR2 YFSETQ. Trimming stripped 0 bases from V and 6 bases from J, with 16 bases between. The CDR3 length is 16 residues. The CDR3 sequence is CASSLGEGLGGNEQFF. CDR3 sequence (DNA): TGCGCCAGCAGCTTGGGAGAAGGGCTTGGGGGCAATGAGCAGTTCTTC.

The chain has TRBV28 and TRBJ1-2; possible D gene TRBD1, 5 bases. V lost 3 bases, J lost 0 bases, and 8 bases lay in between. The CDR3 spans 14 residues. The germline V gene encodes CDR1 MDHEN and CDR2 SYDVKM. The CDR3 nucleotides are TGTGCCAGCAGTTTTGGGGACGCTAACTATGGCTACACCTTC. Translation gives CASSFGDANYGYTF.

The chain is built from TRBV30 and TRBJ2-1, with TRBD2 matching 10 bases. The CDR3 consists of 14 residues. V was pared by 4 bases and J by 3 bases, with 3 bases of the junction left unmatched. Per the germline V gene, CDR1 is GTSNPN and CDR2 is SVGIG (reference sequence). The CDR3 DNA follows: TGTGCCTGGAAAGCGGGAGGGCTCTACAATGAGCAGTTCTTC. It translates to CAWKAGGLYNEQFF. Filled out from reference TRBV30 and TRBJ2-1, the complete variable domain reads SQTIHQWPATLVQPVGSPLSLECTVEGTSNPNLYWYRQAAGRGLQLLFYSVGIGQISSEVPQNLSASRPQDRQFILSSKKLLLSDSGFYLCAWKAGGLYNEQFFGPGTRLTVL.

This chain uses TRBV30 with TRBJ1-5; no clear D gene. Germline V gives CDR1 GTSNPN, CDR2 SVGIG (reference sequence). The CDR3 contains 13 residues. The V gene lost 2 bases and the J gene lost 4 bases, with 9 bases spanning the gap. CDR3 coding DNA: TGTGCCTGGAGTACACATCCGAATCAGCCCCAGCATTTT. Protein product: CAWSTHPNQPQHF. The variable domain in full, with the rest retrieved from reference TRBV30 and TRBJ1-5, is SQTIHQWPATLVQPVGSPLSLECTVEGTSNPNLYWYRQAAGRGLQLLFYSVGIGQISSEVPQNLSASRPQDRQFILSSKKLLLSDSGFYLCAWSTHPNQPQHFGDGTRLSIL.

This chain uses TRBV28 with TRBJ2-5, with TRBD1 identical over 9 bases. Germline trimming cut 5 bases from V and 7 bases from J; bases unmatched to any gene: 11. The CDR3 is 15 amino acids. The germline V gene encodes CDR1 MDHEN and CDR2 SYDVKM. The CDR3 loop reads CASSPSGQGEPTQYF. The CDR3 region has the DNA TGTGCCAGCAGTCCCTCGGGACAGGGTGAACCGACCCAGTACTTC.

The chain recombines TRBV30 with TRBJ1-5; TRBD1 matches at 8 bases. Germline V CDR1 and CDR2: GTSNPN, SVGIG (reference sequence). The CDR3 length is 16 residues. V trimming: 4 bases; J trimming: 6 bases; junction bases outside the gene matches: 14. CDR3 region: CAWTVGGQGASQPQHF. CDR3 nucleotides: TGTGCCTGGACCGTAGGGGGGCAGGGGGCTTCTCAGCCCCAGCATTTT.

The rearrangement uses TRBV28 and TRBJ1-1, with TRBD1 as a possible D gene (6 bases). The CDR3 spans 13 residues. The V and J ends lost 6 bases and 1 base respectively, with 9 bases between them. Germline lookup yields CDR1 MDHEN and CDR2 SYDVKM. This chain's CDR3 is CASSGTPNTEAFF. The CDR3 DNA reads as TGTGCCAGCAGCGGGACACCGAACACTGAAGCTTTCTTT.